The following is a T cell receptor (beta chain) sequence with its context. Its target is not known. The data were obtained in a study of T cells in localized non-small cell lung cancer. Study-wide findings and caveats: Detection in adjacent lung was observed for a median around 55 of the top 100 tumor clones.

Sequenced by immunoSEQ multiplex PCR; TCRdb stores in-frame clones only, minus some. Of about 19,000 clones in the sample, over 80% are singletons; the top ten hold less than 5%. This receptor was taken from a male donor aged 60 or over with stage I squamous cell lung carcinoma. This sample comprised peripheral blood, obtained before any cancer treatment.

The CDR3 sequence is CASSLADTRYEQYF. CDR3 bases: TGTGCCAGCAGCTTAGCGGACACTAGATACGAGCAGTACTTC. The chain has TRBV7-2 and TRBJ2-7; the D gene could be TRBD1 or TRBD2 (5 bases each). Trimming stripped 0 bases from V and 4 bases from J, with 10 bases between. Germline V CDR1 and CDR2: SGHTA, FQGNSA. CDR3 size: 14 residues.